The 24 T cell receptor beta chains listed next were all sequenced from one sample in a study of early T cells in non-severe SARS-CoV-2 infection. TCRdb reprocessed the 5' RACE reads via MiXCR and lists one record per CDR3 protein. The sample holds approximately 52,000 distinct CDR3 sequences, about 8.2% seen once. What was sequenced was whole blood. Source of these receptors: an adult who was a healthcare worker with PCR-confirmed SARS-CoV-2 infection or an uninfected control (not recorded which).

V and J are TRBV29-1 and TRBJ1-2; TRBD1 is a possible D gene (6 bases). The V gene's germline CDR1 is SQVTM and CDR2 ANQGSEA. The length of the CDR3 is 11 residues. V was clipped by 7 bases and J by 4 bases, with 10 bases between them. Here the CDR3 reads CSGRTVYGYTF. The CDR3 region has the DNA TGCAGCGGTCGGACAGTCTATGGCTACACCTTC.

V is TRBV28 and J is TRBJ1-1; 7 bases are a match to TRBD1. V trimming: 8 bases; J trimming: 5 bases; junction bases outside the gene matches: 11. CDR3 length: 14 residues. The germline V gene encodes CDR1 MDHEN and CDR2 SYDVKM. The CDR3 bases are TGTGCCAGCGCGAGCCCAGGGGGGAAAACTGAAGCTTTCTTT. This sequence encodes CASASPGGKTEAFF. Complete variable domain (other parts from reference TRBV28 and TRBJ1-1): DVKVTQSSRYLVKRTGEKVFLECVQDMDHENMFWYRQDPGLGLRLIYFSYDVKMKEKGDIPEGYSVSREKKERFSLILESASTNQTSMYLCASASPGGKTEAFFGQGTRLTVV.

This clonotype was detected ten times or more. The chain couples TRBV4-3 to TRBJ2-2; D gene unclear. Trimming left V 3 bases short and J 8 bases short, with 10 bases between. The length of the CDR3 is 13 residues. Per the germline V gene, CDR1 is LGHNA and CDR2 is YSLEER. CDR3 sequence (DNA): TGCGCCAGCAGCCAGAGGTACCCGGGGGAGCTGTTTTTT. Its translation: CASSQRYPGELFF.

This clonotype was seen only a few times. The chain recombines TRBV27 with TRBJ1-5, with D possibly TRBD1 on 6 matching bases. CDR3 length: 14 residues. The germline CDR1 and CDR2 sequences are MNHEY and SMNVEV (reference sequence). V lost 3 bases to trimming and J lost 4 bases, with 10 bases between them. The chain's CDR3 is CASSLGTTNQPQHF. CDR3 nucleotides: TGTGCCAGCAGTTTGGGGACAACTAATCAGCCCCAGCATTTT.

The table lists this clonotype with many counts. The CDR3: CSAPSPENTEAFF. DNA for the CDR3: TGCAGTGCCCCATCCCCCGAGAACACTGAAGCTTTCTTT. V usage is TRBV20-1 and J usage is TRBJ1-1; D gene ambiguous. The CDR3 consists of 13 residues. Trimming shortened V by 6 bases and J by 1 base, and 12 bases separated the two germline ends. Germline V gives CDR1 DFQATT, CDR2 SNEGSKA (reference sequence).

In this sample, this clonotype turned up many times. The rearrangement joins TRBV6-6 to TRBJ1-5, with D tentatively TRBD1 (6 bases). CDR3 length: 15 amino acids. Germline CDR1 reads MNHNY; CDR2 reads SVGAGI (reference sequence). Between the trimmed V and J ends, which lost 8 bases and 0 bases, there was a span of 14 bases. CDR3 sequence: CASGPTGISNQPQHF. CDR3 nucleotides: TGTGCCAGCGGACCGACAGGTATTAGCAATCAGCCCCAGCATTTT.

The CDR3 bases are TGTGCCAGCAGAGAAAGGACAGGGGTACTTGAAGCTTTCTTT. It specifies CASRERTGVLEAFF. The chain joins TRBV12-3 or TRBV12-4 to TRBJ1-1; 9 nucleotides line up with TRBD1. Losses at the gene ends were 6 bases for V and 7 bases for J; bases not matched to a gene: 9. This CDR3 contains 14 residues.

This clonotype came up many times. The chain is built from TRBV14 and TRBJ2-5; possible D gene TRBD2, 6 bases. V lost 2 bases and J 0 bases, leaving 7 bases between the germline ends. Germline V gene lookup returns CDR1 SGHDN and CDR2 FVKESK. There are 14 residues in the CDR3. CDR3 coding DNA: TGTGCCAGCAGCCAAAGGGACTACCAAGAGACCCAGTACTTC. Amino acid sequence: CASSQRDYQETQYF.

This clonotype showed up just a few times. The chain links TRBV18 to TRBJ1-1, with D perhaps TRBD1 (5 bases). CDR3 size: 13 residues. V was clipped by 2 bases and J by 5 bases, with 9 bases between them. The germline V gene has CDR1 KGHSH and CDR2 LQKENI. CDR3 in DNA: TGTGCCAGCTCACCAGCCGAGGGGACTGAAGCTTTCTTT. Translation gives CASSPAEGTEAFF.

By share of the sample, this clonotype is medium-sized. The chain has TRBV27 and TRBJ2-3, with D unresolved. V lost 6 bases and J lost 0, with 7 bases in between. Germline V CDR1 and CDR2: MNHEY, SMNVEV (reference sequence). CDR3 length: 13 amino acids. CDR3 DNA: TGTGCCAGCAGCCTGTCTAGCACAGATACGCAGTATTTT. This codes for CASSLSSTDTQYF.

This clonotype was detected ten times or more. CDR3 loop: CASSPAGTVRYEQYF. CDR3 coding DNA: TGTGCCAGCAGCCCAGCCGGGACAGTCCGATACGAGCAGTACTTC. The V call is TRBV9, the J call TRBJ2-7; 7 bases are shared with TRBD1. CDR3 length: 15 amino acids. Germline CDR1 is SGDLS and CDR2 is YYNGEE. Trimming took 4 bases from V and 4 from J; bases not matched to a gene: 11.

There are many counts of this clonotype. This chain connects TRBV19 to TRBJ2-1; 9 bases match TRBD1. This CDR3 comprises 16 residues. CDR1 is LNHDA and CDR2 is SQIVND in the germline V gene (reference sequence). V lost 0 bases, J lost 6 bases, and 6 bases stayed unmatched. CDR3 bases: TGTGCCAGTAGTATAGACGGGACAGGGAGCTTCAATGAGCAGTTCTTC. Protein sequence: CASSIDGTGSFNEQFF.

The J gene is TRBJ1-5, the V gene TRBV5-6; no definite D call. The germline V gene encodes CDR1 SGHDT and CDR2 YYEEEE. The CDR3 sequence is 13 residues long. V lost 4 bases, J lost 1 base, and 6 bases lay in between. As DNA, the CDR3 is TGTGCCAGCAGCCCGGGGAGCAATCAGCCCCAGCATTTT. Translated, it gives CASSPGSNQPQHF. Full variable domain (outside the CDR3, taken from reference TRBV5-6 and TRBJ1-5): DAGVTQSPTHLIKTRGQQVTLRCSPKSGHDTVSWYQQALGQGPQFIFQYYEEEERQRGNFPDRFSGHQFPNYSSELNVNALLLGDSALYLCASSPGSNQPQHFGDGTRLSIL.

This clonotype was observed a handful of times. V usage is TRBV27 and J usage is TRBJ1-1, with TRBD1 identical over 7 bases. The CDR3 runs to 15 residues. J lost 4 bases, V lost 5 bases, and 10 bases had no gene match. Germline V CDR1 and CDR2: MNHEY, SMNVEV (reference sequence). In DNA form, the CDR3 reads TGTGCCAGCAGTCATAGGACAGGCGGGAGCACTGAAGCTTTCTTT. As protein: CASSHRTGGSTEAFF.

The rearrangement joins TRBV20-1 to TRBJ1-1; no clear D. This CDR3 region has 14 residues. Trimming took off 6 bases at V and 0 bases at J, with 14 bases between the two ends. Germline lookup yields CDR1 DFQATT and CDR2 SNEGSKA (reference sequence). CDR3 sequence (DNA): TGCAGTGCCCCTCGGCAGGCAATGAACACTGAAGCTTTCTTT. Amino acids: CSAPRQAMNTEAFF.

This clonotype was observed at least ten times. The chain recombines TRBV9 with TRBJ2-7, with 9 nucleotides matching TRBD1. CDR1 is SGDLS, CDR2 YYNGEE, per germline. The CDR3 is 18 residues long. V trimming: 3 bases; J trimming: 0 bases; junction bases outside the gene matches: 13. The CDR3 is CASSAGTSTGGLSYEQYF. The CDR3 DNA reads as TGTGCCAGCAGCGCCGGGACCTCTACAGGGGGCCTCTCCTACGAGCAGTACTTC. The whole variable domain, filled in from reference TRBV9 and TRBJ2-7, reads DSGVTQTPKHLITATGQRVTLRCSPRSGDLSVYWYQQSLDQGLQFLIQYYNGEERAKGNILERFSAQQFPDLHSELNLSSLELGDSALYFCASSAGTSTGGLSYEQYFGPGTRLTVT.

This clonotype was seen only a few times. The chain employs TRBV27 and TRBJ2-1; D uncertain. Germline V gene sequence: CDR1 MNHEY, CDR2 SMNVEV (reference sequence). The CDR3 has 14 residues. Trimming stripped 3 bases from V and 4 bases from J, with 10 bases between. This CDR3 reads CASSFSETYNEQFF. The CDR3 region has the DNA TGTGCCAGCAGTTTTTCGGAGACTTACAATGAGCAGTTCTTC.

In its sample, this clonotype was seen many times. CDR3 amino acids: CASSVEGFADTQYF. In nucleotides, the CDR3 is TGTGCCAGCAGCGTGGAAGGGTTTGCAGATACGCAGTATTTT. The genes are TRBV9 and TRBJ2-3; D is ambiguous. The CDR3 has 14 amino acids. Germline V gives CDR1 SGDLS, CDR2 YYNGEE. The germline V and J ends were trimmed by 2 bases and 4 bases, with 11 bases remaining between them.

This chain connects TRBV7-9 to TRBJ2-2; 8 bases are shared with TRBD1. This CDR3 has 14 residues. Germline V gene data show CDR1 as SEHNR and CDR2 as FQNEAQ (reference sequence). V shed 5 bases, J shed 5 bases, and the junction held 4 bases outside the gene matches. CDR3 amino acids: CASSLGTGTGELFF. Written as DNA, the CDR3 is TGTGCCAGCAGCCTGGGGACAGGAACCGGGGAGCTGTTTTTT.

This clonotype was seen more than once but under ten times. This chain uses TRBV7-9 with TRBJ2-5, with 8 bases lining up with TRBD1. The junction had 9 bases not matched to a gene; V was cut back by 2 bases and J by 7 bases. CDR3 length: 15 residues. Per the germline V gene, CDR1 is SEHNR and CDR2 is FQNEAQ (reference sequence). CDR3 sequence (DNA): TGTGCCAGCAGCTTATCCCGGGACAGGACAGGGACCCAGTACTTC. Translated, it gives CASSLSRDRTGTQYF.

This clonotype was recorded at least ten times. This chain's CDR3 is CASSIPQGARGYTF. DNA of the CDR3: TGCGCCAGCAGCATCCCACAGGGGGCGCGGGGCTACACCTTC. V is TRBV5-1 and J is TRBJ1-2, with 9 bases fitting TRBD1. The CDR3 is made up of 14 amino acids. Trimming removed 4 bases from V and 8 bases from J; junction bases left unmatched: 9. The V gene's germline CDR1 is SGHRS and CDR2 YFSETQ.

This clonotype appeared a few times. V usage is TRBV20-1 and J usage is TRBJ2-1, with 8 bases identical to TRBD1. Germline V gene lookup returns CDR1 DFQATT and CDR2 SNEGSKA (reference sequence). The CDR3 has 14 amino acids. The V gene end was trimmed by 3 bases and the J gene end by 7 bases; junction bases not matched to a gene: 8. CDR3 sequence reads: CSASRAGGLNEQFF. CDR3 in DNA: TGCAGTGCTAGTCGCGCAGGGGGCTTAAATGAGCAGTTCTTC.

This clonotype showed up many times. The rearrangement links TRBV11-1 to TRBJ2-7; D tentatively reads TRBD1 or TRBD2 (5 bases each). The CDR3 runs 15 residues. With 3 bases removed from V and 3 bases from J, the gap between germline ends came to 15 bases. Germline V lookup: CDR1 SGHAT, CDR2 FQDESV (reference sequence). CDR3 sequence (DNA): TGTGCCAGCAGCTTCGGGGACCTAAGCAGCTACGAGCAGTACTTC. Residues: CASSFGDLSSYEQYF.

This clonotype occurred many times. The rearrangement joins TRBV5-1 to TRBJ2-1; 10 bases align to TRBD2. CDR3 size: 16 residues. Germline CDR1 SGHRS, CDR2 YFSETQ. V trimming: 1 base; J trimming: 3 bases; junction bases outside the gene matches: 4. The CDR3 region has the DNA TGCGCCAGCAGCTTGTTGGCTAGCGGGGGCTACAATGAGCAGTTCTTC. This sequence encodes CASSLLASGGYNEQFF.